This is a list of T cell receptor beta chains from one sample in a study of blood T cell repertoires in COVID-19. Measured with immunoSEQ multiplex PCR; TCRdb has only the in-frame clones, and not every one. The sample records roughly 150,000 clones, 81% being singletons. The sample taken for sequencing was peripheral blood. The receptors derive from a man in his sixties with active or convalescent COVID-19. Both conserved end residues are part of each CDR3. The order of the fields is CDR3 protein, CDR3 DNA, V gene, D gene, J gene, clone size. A D gene is named only where the DNA matches it firmly. Clone size is not always given. Where it is, it says once, few, many or a class for expanded clones.

CASSQAYTPQPQHF,TGTGCCAGCAGCCAAGCGTACACCCCTCAGCCCCAGCATTTT,TRBV3-1/TRBV3-2,-,TRBJ1-5,once
CASSTQGGRTDTQYF,TGTGCCAGCAGTACCCAGGGAGGGAGGACAGATACGCAGTATTTT,TRBV6-4,TRBD2,TRBJ2-3,-
CASSQDGAGGPTDTQYF,TGTGCCAGCAGCCAAGATGGGGCGGGAGGGCCAACAGATACGCAGTATTTT,TRBV3-1/TRBV3-2,TRBD2,TRBJ2-3,-
CASSSGDKGSYGYTF,TGTGCCAGCAGCTCAGGGGACAAGGGTAGCTATGGCTACACCTTC,TRBV5-5,-,TRBJ1-2,-
CASSLRVDGYTF,TGTGCCAGCAGCTTACGGGTTGATGGCTACACCTTC,TRBV7-2,-,TRBJ1-2,-
CASSPGQTEKLFF,TGTGCCAGCTCACCAGGACAGACCGAAAAACTGTTTTTT,TRBV18,-,TRBJ1-4,-
CASSVVPLRASGTSTDTQYF,TGTGCCAGCAGCGTAGTACCGTTAAGGGCTAGCGGGACTAGCACAGATACGCAGTATTTT,TRBV9,TRBD2,TRBJ2-3,-
CASSQGLAPYEQYF,TGTGCCAGCAGCCAAGGACTGGCCCCCTACGAGCAGTACTTC,TRBV14,-,TRBJ2-7,-
CASSREPGRYEQYF,TGTGCCAGCAGCCGGGAGCCGGGGCGTTACGAGCAGTACTTC,TRBV9,-,TRBJ2-7,-
CASSQSPGQGFNTGELFF,TGTGCCAGCAGCCAGTCACCGGGACAGGGATTTAACACCGGGGAGCTGTTTTTT,TRBV4-2,TRBD1,TRBJ2-2,-
CASSASGGDEQYF,TGTGCCAGCAGCGCTAGCGGGGGTGACGAGCAGTACTTC,TRBV9,TRBD2,TRBJ2-7,medium-sized
CSVEQWGLEGGYTF,TGCAGCGTTGAGCAGTGGGGTCTAGAGGGTGGCTACACCTTC,TRBV29-1,-,TRBJ1-2,-
CASSFGLAEETQYF,TGTGCCAGCAGCTTTGGACTAGCCGAAGAGACCCAGTACTTC,TRBV5-4,TRBD2,TRBJ2-5,-
CASSVMDTAGGNTIYF,TGTGCCAGCAGCGTCATGGACACCGCTGGCGGAAACACCATATATTTT,TRBV9,-,TRBJ1-3,-
CASSEQAANQPQHF,TGTGCCAGCAGTGAACAGGCAGCAAATCAGCCCCAGCATTTT,TRBV6-1,-,TRBJ1-5,once
CASSPQDRASNQPQHF,TGTGCCAGCAGCCCTCAGGACAGGGCTAGCAATCAGCCCCAGCATTTT,TRBV27,TRBD1,TRBJ1-5,-
CASSPDTNTEAFF,TGTGCCAGCAGTCCCGACACGAACACTGAAGCTTTCTTT,TRBV2,-,TRBJ1-1,-
CAGKGQGNEQYF,TGTGCCGGTAAGGGACAGGGAAACGAGCAGTACTTC,TRBV6-5,TRBD1,TRBJ2-7,-
CASSARQGFQYF,TGTGCCAGCAGTGCACGACAGGGGTTCCAGTATTTT,TRBV12-3/TRBV12-4,TRBD1,TRBJ2-3,-
CASSLDRGGLTSYEQYF,TGTGCCAGCAGCTTAGATCGGGGAGGTCTTACCTCCTACGAGCAGTACTTC,TRBV11-2,-,TRBJ2-7,-
CASSLDGMKVKLFF,TGTGCCAGCAGCTTAGACGGGATGAAAGTCAAACTGTTTTTT,TRBV7-9,-,TRBJ1-4,-
CASSLAAGLEKLFF,TGTGCCAGCAGCTTAGCGGCAGGGTTGGAAAAACTGTTTTTT,TRBV7-2,-,TRBJ1-4,-
CAIKSLAGEETQYF,TGTGCCATCAAGTCTCTAGCGGGGGAAGAGACCCAGTACTTC,TRBV10-3,TRBD2,TRBJ2-5,-
CASSTGITNEKLFF,TGTGCCAGCTCAACAGGGATAACTAATGAAAAACTGTTTTTT,TRBV18,-,TRBJ1-4,-
CASSKSGDLNIQYF,TGCGCCAGCAGCAAATCAGGGGACCTAAACATTCAGTACTTC,TRBV5-1,-,TRBJ2-4,-
CSATTEYNSPLHF,TGCAGCGCCACGACGGAGTATAATTCACCCCTCCACTTT,TRBV29-1,-,TRBJ1-6,-
CASSLTLAGGLYEQYF,TGTGCCAGCAGCCTTACACTAGCGGGGGGTTTATACGAGCAGTACTTC,TRBV6-6,TRBD2,TRBJ2-7,once
CASSYGVRDTEAFF,TGTGCCAGCAGCTATGGAGTGAGGGACACTGAAGCTTTCTTT,TRBV3-1/TRBV3-2,-,TRBJ1-1,-
CSVVPLSGGGSNEQFF,TGCAGCGTTGTCCCCCTATCGGGAGGAGGTAGCAATGAGCAGTTCTTC,TRBV29-1,TRBD2,TRBJ2-1,-
CAISGGADWNEQFF,TGTGCCATCAGTGGCGGAGCAGACTGGAATGAGCAGTTCTTC,TRBV10-3,-,TRBJ2-1,few
CASSLGGLVAGNTIYF,TGTGCCAGCAGCTTGGGGGGGCTGGTAGCTGGAAACACCATATATTTT,TRBV5-6,-,TRBJ1-3,-
CASSLGTADYGYTF,TGTGCCAGCAGCTTAGGGACAGCTGATTATGGCTACACCTTC,TRBV7-9,-,TRBJ1-2,few
CASSQEEEADTQYF,TGTGCCAGCAGCCAAGAGGAGGAGGCAGATACGCAGTATTTT,TRBV4-2,-,TRBJ2-3,-
CASSFRGNTIYF,TGTGCCAGCAGTTTTAGGGGTAACACCATATATTTT,TRBV28,-,TRBJ1-3,-
CASSPKGQETQYF,TGTGCCAGCTCACCAAAGGGGCAAGAGACCCAGTACTTC,TRBV18,-,TRBJ2-5,-
CASHAGVGRMNTEAFF,TGTGCCAGTCACGCGGGGGTGGGGCGGATGAACACTGAAGCTTTCTTT,TRBV19,-,TRBJ1-1,-
CASSGTSGYNEQFF,TGTGCCAGCAGCGGGACTAGCGGCTACAATGAGCAGTTCTTC,TRBV6-5,TRBD2,TRBJ2-1,-
CASSLPLLSGANVLTF,TGTGCCAGCAGCCTCCCCCTTCTCTCTGGGGCCAACGTCCTGACTTTC,TRBV3-1/TRBV3-2,-,TRBJ2-6,-
CASSRTPFEKLFF,TGTGCCAGCAGTCGAACACCCTTTGAAAAACTGTTTTTT,TRBV12-3/TRBV12-4,-,TRBJ1-4,-
CASSLDRAWTGELFF,TGTGCCAGCAGCCTCGACAGGGCTTGGACCGGGGAGCTGTTTTTT,TRBV14,TRBD1,TRBJ2-2,-
CASSSQGGGTGELFF,TGTGCCAGCAGCTCACAGGGGGGCGGCACCGGGGAGCTGTTTTTT,TRBV7-8,TRBD1,TRBJ2-2,-
CASSLASGGWETQYF,TGTGCCAGCAGCTTAGCTAGCGGGGGTTGGGAGACCCAGTACTTC,TRBV7-7,TRBD2,TRBJ2-5,few
CASSISPATNEKLFF,TGTGCCAGTAGTATCTCTCCGGCAACTAATGAAAAACTGTTTTTT,TRBV19,-,TRBJ1-4,once
CATSDSGLAGAREQYF,TGTGCCACCAGTGATTCCGGACTAGCGGGAGCACGGGAGCAGTACTTC,TRBV24-1,TRBD2,TRBJ2-7,-
CASSAQQGNTIYF,TGTGCCAGCAGTGCCCAACAGGGAAACACCATATATTTT,TRBV25-1,-,TRBJ1-3,once
CASSFTSGGHNEQFF,TGTGCCAGCAGTTTTACCTCAGGGGGTCACAATGAGCAGTTCTTC,TRBV7-2,TRBD1,TRBJ2-1,-
CASSRNPGHDYGYTF,TGCGCCAGCAGCCGGAATCCAGGACACGACTATGGCTACACCTTC,TRBV5-1,-,TRBJ1-2,once
CASSNGGEADTQYF,TGTGCCAGTAGTAACGGGGGAGAGGCAGATACGCAGTATTTT,TRBV19,-,TRBJ2-3,-